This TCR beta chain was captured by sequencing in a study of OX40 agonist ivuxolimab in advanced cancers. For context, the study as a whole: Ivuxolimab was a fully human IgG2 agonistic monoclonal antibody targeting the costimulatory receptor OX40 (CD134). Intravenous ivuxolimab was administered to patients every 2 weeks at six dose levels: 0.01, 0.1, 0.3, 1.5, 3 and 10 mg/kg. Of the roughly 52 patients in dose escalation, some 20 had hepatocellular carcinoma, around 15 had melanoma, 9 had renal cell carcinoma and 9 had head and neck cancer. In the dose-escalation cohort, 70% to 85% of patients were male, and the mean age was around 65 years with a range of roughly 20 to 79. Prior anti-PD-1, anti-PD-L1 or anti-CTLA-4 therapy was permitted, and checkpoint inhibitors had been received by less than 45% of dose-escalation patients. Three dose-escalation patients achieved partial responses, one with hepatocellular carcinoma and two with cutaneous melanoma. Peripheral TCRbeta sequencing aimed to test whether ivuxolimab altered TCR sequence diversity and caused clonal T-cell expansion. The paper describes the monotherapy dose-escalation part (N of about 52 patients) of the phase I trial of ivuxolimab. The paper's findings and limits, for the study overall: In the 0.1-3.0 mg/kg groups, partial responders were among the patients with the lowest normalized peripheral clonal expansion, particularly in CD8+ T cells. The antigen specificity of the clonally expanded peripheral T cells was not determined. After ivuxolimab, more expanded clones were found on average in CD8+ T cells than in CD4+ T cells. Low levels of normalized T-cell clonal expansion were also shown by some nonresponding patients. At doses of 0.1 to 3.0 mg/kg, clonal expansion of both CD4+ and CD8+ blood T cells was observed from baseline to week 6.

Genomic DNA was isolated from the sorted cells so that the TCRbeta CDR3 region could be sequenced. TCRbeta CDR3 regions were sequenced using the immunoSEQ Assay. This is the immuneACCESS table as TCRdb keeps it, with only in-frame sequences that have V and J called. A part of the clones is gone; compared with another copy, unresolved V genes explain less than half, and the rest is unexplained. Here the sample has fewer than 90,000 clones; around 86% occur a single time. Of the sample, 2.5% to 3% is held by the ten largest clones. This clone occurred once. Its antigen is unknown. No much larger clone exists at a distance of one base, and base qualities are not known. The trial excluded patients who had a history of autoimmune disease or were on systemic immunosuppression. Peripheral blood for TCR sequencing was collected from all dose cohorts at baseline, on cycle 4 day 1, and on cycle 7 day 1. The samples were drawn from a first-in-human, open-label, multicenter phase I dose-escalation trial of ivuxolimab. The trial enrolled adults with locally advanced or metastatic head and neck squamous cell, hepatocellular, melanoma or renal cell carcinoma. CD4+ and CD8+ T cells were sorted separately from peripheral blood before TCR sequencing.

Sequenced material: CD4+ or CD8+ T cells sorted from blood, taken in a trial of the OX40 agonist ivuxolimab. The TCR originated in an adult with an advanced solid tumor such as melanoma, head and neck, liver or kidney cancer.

Here is the DNA: TGTGCCAGCAGTGCCACAGGGGGAGAGACTGAAGCTTTCTTT. Translated, this gives CASSATGGETEAFF. Recombination connected TRBV6-4 to TRBJ1-1, and 8 junctional nucleotides match TRBD1. The cysteine opens and the phenylalanine closes a CDR3 of 14 amino acids. CDR3 DNA is the only sequence kept; it has 42 bases, read in frame from the first base. The germline V gene gives CDR1 as MRHNA and CDR2 as SNTAGT. Trimming takes 4 bases off V and 5 bases off J; junction bases not matched to a gene: 6.